This T cell receptor beta chain was sequenced in a study of glioma-infiltrating T cells. Findings and caveats of the study: Gliomas, especially low-grade, showed above-expected tissue-blood divergence; non-neoplastic patients showed below. Only very few CDR3 sequences appeared in both tissue and blood. Signature shared blood CDR3 motifs were enriched in low-divergence and depleted in high-divergence patients.

TCR alpha and beta CDR3 regions were amplified from RNA using iRepertoire nested multiplex PCR. TCRdb re-analysed the multiplex PCR reads in MiXCR, keeping a single row per CDR3 protein. The sample consists of about 400,000 distinct CDR3 sequences, about two fifths of them appearing once. On this clonotype: What it recognizes is unknown.

The sequenced material came from glioma tissue, nonneoplastic brain tissue, or PBMCs (not recorded which). This sequence was found in a human donor with low-grade glioma or glioblastoma, undergoing nonglioma brain surgery, or in good health (not recorded which).

CDR3 residues: CASSLTEATNTQYF. The CDR3 DNA reads as TGTGCCAGCAGCTTGACAGAGGCAACTAATACGCAGTATTTT. This chain uses TRBV7-2 with TRBJ2-3, with D possibly matching TRBD1 (5 bases). Trimming left V 3 bases short and J 7 bases short, with 14 bases between. CDR1 is SGHTA, CDR2 FQGNSA, per germline. This CDR3 has 14 residues. Looking up the rest from reference TRBV7-2 and TRBJ2-3 gives the full variable domain: GAGVSQSPSNKVTEKGKDVELRCDPISGHTALYWYRQSLGQGLEFLIYFQGNSAPDKSGLPSDRFSAERTGGSVSTLTIQRTQQEDSAVYLCASSLTEATNTQYFGPGTRLTVL.